This T cell receptor beta chain is drawn from a study of molecular identifiers for immune sequencing clone quantification. Input for naive CD8 libraries was roughly 20,000 to 1,000,000 sorted cells; the RNA fraction used was 10%, 30% or 50%. In the sort, naive CD8 T cells were defined as CD8+CD4-CCR7+CD45RA+. This clonotype was recorded many times. TCRdb used MiXCR to reprocess the PCR reads, holding one entry per CDR3 protein. The sample holds 300,000 to 400,000 distinct CDR3 sequences, around 21% seen once. The clonotype comes from a human donor in good health. Some libraries in this study had Jurkat cell RNA spiked in. The sequencing sample was made of naive CD8+ T cells from blood, with Jurkat cell RNA spiked in. Subset noted: FACS-sorted CD8+CD4-CCR7+CD45RA+ naive T cells.

The DNA of the CDR3 is TGTGCCAGCAGTTTACCCACAGAGGATGGCTACACCTTC. Translating it yields CASSLPTEDGYTF. The V call is TRBV12-3 or TRBV12-4, the J call TRBJ1-2; D is uncertain. CDR3 length: 13 amino acids. V lost 2 bases and J lost 6, with 10 bases in between.